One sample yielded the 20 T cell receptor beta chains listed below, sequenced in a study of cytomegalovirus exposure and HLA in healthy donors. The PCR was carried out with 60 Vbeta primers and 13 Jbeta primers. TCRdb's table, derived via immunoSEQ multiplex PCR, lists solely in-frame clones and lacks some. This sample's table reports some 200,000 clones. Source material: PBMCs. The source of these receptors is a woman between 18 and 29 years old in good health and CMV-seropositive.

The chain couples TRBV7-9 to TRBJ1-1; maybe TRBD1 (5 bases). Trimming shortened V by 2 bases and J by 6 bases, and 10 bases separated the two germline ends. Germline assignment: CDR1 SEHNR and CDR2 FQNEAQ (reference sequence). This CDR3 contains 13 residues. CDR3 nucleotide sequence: TGTGCCAGCAGCTTATCAGGGTTCCCTGAAGCTTTCTTT. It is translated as CASSLSGFPEAFF.

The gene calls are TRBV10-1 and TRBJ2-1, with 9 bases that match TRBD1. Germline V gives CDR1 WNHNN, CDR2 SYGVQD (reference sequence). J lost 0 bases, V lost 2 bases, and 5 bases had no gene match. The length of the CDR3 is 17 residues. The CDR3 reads CASSETGTGSSYNEQFF. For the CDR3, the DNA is TGCGCCAGCAGTGAGACCGGGACAGGGAGCTCCTACAATGAGCAGTTCTTC.

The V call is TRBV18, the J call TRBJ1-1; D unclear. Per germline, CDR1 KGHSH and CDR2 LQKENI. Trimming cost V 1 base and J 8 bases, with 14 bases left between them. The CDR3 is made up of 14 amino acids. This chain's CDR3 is CASSPLARDVEAFF. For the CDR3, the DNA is TGTGCCAGCTCACCACTGGCGAGGGATGTCGAAGCTTTCTTT.

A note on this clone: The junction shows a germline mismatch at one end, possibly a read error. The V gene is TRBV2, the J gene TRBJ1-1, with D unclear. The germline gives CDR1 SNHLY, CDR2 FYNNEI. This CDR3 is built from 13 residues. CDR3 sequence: CASSDEVNAEAFF. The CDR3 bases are TGTGCCAGCAGTGACGAGGTGAACGCTGAAGCTTTCTTT.

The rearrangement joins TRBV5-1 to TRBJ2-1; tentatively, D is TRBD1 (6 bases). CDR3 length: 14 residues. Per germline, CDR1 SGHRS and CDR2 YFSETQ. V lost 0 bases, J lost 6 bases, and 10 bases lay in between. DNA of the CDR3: TGCGCCAGCAGCTTGGCGGTACAGGGCAATGAGCAGTTCTTC. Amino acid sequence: CASSLAVQGNEQFF. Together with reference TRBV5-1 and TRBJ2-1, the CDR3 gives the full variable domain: KAGVTQTPRYLIKTRGQQVTLSCSPISGHRSVSWYQQTPGQGLQFLFEYFSETQRNKGNFPGRFSGRQFSNSRSEMNVSTLELGDSALYLCASSLAVQGNEQFFGPGTRLTVL.

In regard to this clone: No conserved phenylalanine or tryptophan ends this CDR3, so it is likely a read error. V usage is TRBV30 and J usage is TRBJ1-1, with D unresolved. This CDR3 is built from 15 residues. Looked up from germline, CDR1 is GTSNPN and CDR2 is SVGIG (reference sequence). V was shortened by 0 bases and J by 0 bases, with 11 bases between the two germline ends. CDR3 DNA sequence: TGTGCCTGGAGTGTACTGTCAGGATTGAACACTGAAGCTTTCCTT. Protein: CAWSVLSGLNTEAFL.

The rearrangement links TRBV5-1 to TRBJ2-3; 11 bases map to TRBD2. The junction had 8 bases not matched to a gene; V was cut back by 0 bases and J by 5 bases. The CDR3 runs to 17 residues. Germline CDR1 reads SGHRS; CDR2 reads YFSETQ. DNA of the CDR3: TGCGCCAGCAGCTTGGCAAAAATGACTAGCGGGAAAGATACGCAGTATTTT. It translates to CASSLAKMTSGKDTQYF.

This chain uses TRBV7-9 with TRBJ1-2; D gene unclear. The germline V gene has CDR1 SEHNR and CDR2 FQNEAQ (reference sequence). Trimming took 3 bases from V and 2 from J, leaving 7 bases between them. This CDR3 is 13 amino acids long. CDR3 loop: CASSLEENYGYTF. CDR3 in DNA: TGTGCCAGCAGCTTGGAGGAAAACTATGGCTACACCTTC.

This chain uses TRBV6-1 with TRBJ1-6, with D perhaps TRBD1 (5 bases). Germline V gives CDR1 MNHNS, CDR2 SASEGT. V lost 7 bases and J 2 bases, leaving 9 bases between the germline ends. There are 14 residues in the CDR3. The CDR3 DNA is TGTGCCAGCACGGGACTGGCCTATAATTCACCCCTCCACTTT. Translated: CASTGLAYNSPLHF.

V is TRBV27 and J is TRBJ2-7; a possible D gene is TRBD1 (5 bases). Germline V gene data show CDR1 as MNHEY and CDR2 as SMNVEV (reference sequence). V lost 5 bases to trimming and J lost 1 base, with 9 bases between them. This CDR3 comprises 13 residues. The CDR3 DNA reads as TGTGCCAGCAGTCCCCAGGGTTCCTACGAGCAGTACTTC. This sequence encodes CASSPQGSYEQYF.

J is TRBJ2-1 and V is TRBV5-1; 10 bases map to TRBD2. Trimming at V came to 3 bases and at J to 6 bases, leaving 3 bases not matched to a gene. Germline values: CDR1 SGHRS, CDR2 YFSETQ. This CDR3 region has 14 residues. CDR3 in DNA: TGCGCCAGCAGCTATCCTAGCGGGGGCAATGAGCAGTTCTTC. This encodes CASSYPSGGNEQFF.

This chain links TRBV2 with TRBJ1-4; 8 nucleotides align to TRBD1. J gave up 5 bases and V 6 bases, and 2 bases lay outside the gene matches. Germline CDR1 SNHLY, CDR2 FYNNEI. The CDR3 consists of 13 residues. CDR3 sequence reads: CASSRDRNEKLFF. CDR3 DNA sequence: TGTGCCAGCAGCCGGGACAGGAATGAAAAACTGTTTTTT.

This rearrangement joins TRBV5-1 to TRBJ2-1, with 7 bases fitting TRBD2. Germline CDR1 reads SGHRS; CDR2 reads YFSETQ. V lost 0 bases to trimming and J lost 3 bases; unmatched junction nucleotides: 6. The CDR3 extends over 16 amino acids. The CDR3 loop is CASSLGARESYNEQFF. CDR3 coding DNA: TGCGCCAGCAGCTTGGGTGCGCGGGAGAGCTACAATGAGCAGTTCTTC.

As DNA, the CDR3 is TGTGCCAGCAACTTAGCGGGGGTGGAGTACTTC. This encodes CASNLAGVEYF. The chain joins TRBV2 to TRBJ2-7; 9 bases agree with TRBD2. V trimming: 7 bases; J trimming: 11 bases; junction bases outside the gene matches: 6. The CDR3 length is 11 residues. Germline CDR1 SNHLY, CDR2 FYNNEI.

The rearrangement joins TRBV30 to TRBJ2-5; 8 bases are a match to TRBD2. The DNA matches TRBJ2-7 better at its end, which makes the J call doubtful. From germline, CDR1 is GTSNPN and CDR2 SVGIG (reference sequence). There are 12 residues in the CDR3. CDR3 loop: CAATSATYEQYF. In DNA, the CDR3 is TGTGCCGCGACTAGCGCTACCTACGAGCAGTACTTC.

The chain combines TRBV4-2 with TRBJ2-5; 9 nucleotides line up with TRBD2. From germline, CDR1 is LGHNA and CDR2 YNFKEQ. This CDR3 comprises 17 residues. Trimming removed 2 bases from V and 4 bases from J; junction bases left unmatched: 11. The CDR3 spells CASSQSGTSRSGETQYF. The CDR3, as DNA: TGTGCCAGCAGCCAATCCGGGACTAGCAGGTCGGGAGAGACCCAGTACTTC.

CDR3 nucleotides: TGCGCCAGCAGCTCCGGGACACAACAAAACTATGGCTACACCTTC. Translation: CASSSGTQQNYGYTF. The chain carries TRBV5-1 and TRBJ1-2, with D perhaps TRBD1 (6 bases). V was clipped by 3 bases and J by 2 bases, with 14 bases between them. CDR3 length equals 15 residues. Germline-derived CDR1 and CDR2 are SGHRS and YFSETQ. The full variable domain, completed using reference TRBV5-1 and TRBJ1-2, is KAGVTQTPRYLIKTRGQQVTLSCSPISGHRSVSWYQQTPGQGLQFLFEYFSETQRNKGNFPGRFSGRQFSNSRSEMNVSTLELGDSALYLCASSSGTQQNYGYTFGSGTRLTVV.

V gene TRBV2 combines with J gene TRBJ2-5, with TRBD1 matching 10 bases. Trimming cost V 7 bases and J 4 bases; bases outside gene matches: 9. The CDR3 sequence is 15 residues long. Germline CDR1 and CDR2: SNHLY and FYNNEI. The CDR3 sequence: CASNPTGGVGETQYF. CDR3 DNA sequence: TGTGCCAGCAATCCGACAGGGGGCGTAGGAGAGACCCAGTACTTC.

The CDR3 DNA reads as TGCGCCAGCAGCCAAGAATTCTCTTTGGGGGGTACCTATGGCTACACCTTC. It encodes CASSQEFSLGGTYGYTF. The chain couples TRBV4-1 to TRBJ1-2, with D possibly matching TRBD1 (5 bases). Germline V gene data show CDR1 as MGHRA and CDR2 as YSYEKL. V was pared by 0 bases and J by 4 bases, with 18 bases between. There are 17 residues in the CDR3.

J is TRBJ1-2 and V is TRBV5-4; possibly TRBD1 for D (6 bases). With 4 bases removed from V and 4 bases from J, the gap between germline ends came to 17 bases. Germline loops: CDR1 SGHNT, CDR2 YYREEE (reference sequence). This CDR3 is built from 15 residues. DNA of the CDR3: TGTGCCAGCAGCCCGGGGACACCATCCAGCTATGGCTACACCTTC. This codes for CASSPGTPSSYGYTF. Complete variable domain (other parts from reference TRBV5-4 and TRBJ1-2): ETGVTQSPTHLIKTRGQQVTLRCSSQSGHNTVSWYQQALGQGPQFIFQYYREEENGRGNFPPRFSGLQFPNYSSELNVNALELDDSALYLCASSPGTPSSYGYTFGSGTRLTVV.